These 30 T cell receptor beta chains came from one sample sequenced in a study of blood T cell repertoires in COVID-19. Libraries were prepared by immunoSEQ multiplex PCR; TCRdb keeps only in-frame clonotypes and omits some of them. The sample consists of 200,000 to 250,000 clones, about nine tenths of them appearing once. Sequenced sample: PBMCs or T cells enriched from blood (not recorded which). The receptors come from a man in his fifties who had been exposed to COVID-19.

The CDR3 loop is CASSFLGGTDNEQFF. In nucleotides, the CDR3 is TGTGCCAGCAGTTTCCTCGGGGGGACCGACAATGAGCAGTTCTTC. The gene calls are TRBV28 and TRBJ2-1; 7 positions agree with TRBD2. Germline assignment: CDR1 MDHEN and CDR2 SYDVKM. This CDR3 spans 15 amino acids. V shed 3 bases, J shed 5 bases, and the junction held 7 bases outside the gene matches.

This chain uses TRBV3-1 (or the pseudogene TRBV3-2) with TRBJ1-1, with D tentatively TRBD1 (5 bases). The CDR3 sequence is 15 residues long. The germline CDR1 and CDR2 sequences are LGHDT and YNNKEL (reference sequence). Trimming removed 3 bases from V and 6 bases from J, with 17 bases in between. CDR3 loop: CASSHSKTGGAEAFF. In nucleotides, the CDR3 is TGTGCCAGCAGCCACTCCAAAACGGGGGGGGCTGAAGCTTTCTTT.

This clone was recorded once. DNA of the CDR3: TGCGCCAGCAGCTTCGTAGCGGGGGTTGAGACCCAGTACTTC. Amino acid sequence: CASSFVAGVETQYF. The chain has TRBV5-1 and TRBJ2-5; TRBD2 agrees at 9 bases. Germline CDR1 and CDR2: SGHRS and YFSETQ. This CDR3 is 14 amino acids long. The V gene end was trimmed by 2 bases and the J gene end by 5 bases; junction bases not matched to a gene: 4.

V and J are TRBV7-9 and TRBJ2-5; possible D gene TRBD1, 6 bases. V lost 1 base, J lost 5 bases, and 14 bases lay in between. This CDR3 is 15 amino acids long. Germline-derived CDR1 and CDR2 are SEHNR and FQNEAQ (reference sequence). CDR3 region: CASSLGAGVEETQYF. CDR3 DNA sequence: TGTGCCAGCAGCTTAGGCGCAGGGGTTGAGGAGACCCAGTACTTC. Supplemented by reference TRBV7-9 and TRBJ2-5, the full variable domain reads DTGVSQNPRHKITKRGQNVTFRCDPISEHNRLYWYRQTLGQGPEFLTYFQNEAQLEKSRLLSDRFSAERPKGSFSTLEIQRTEQGDSAMYLCASSLGAGVEETQYFGPGTRLLVL.

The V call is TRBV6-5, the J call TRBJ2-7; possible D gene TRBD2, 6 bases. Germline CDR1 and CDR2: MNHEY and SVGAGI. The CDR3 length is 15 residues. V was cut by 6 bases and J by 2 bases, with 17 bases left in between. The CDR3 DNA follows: TGTGCCAGCAGGGAGGGGTTAAGAGTTACCTACGAGCAGTACTTC. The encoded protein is CASREGLRVTYEQYF.

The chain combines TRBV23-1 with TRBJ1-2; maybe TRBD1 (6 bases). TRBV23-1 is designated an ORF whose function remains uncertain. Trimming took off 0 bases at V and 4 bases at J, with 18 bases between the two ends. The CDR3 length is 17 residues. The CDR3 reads CASSQSLAAGDTYGYTF. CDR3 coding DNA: TGCGCCAGCAGTCAATCGCTAGCGGCAGGGGATACCTATGGCTACACCTTC.

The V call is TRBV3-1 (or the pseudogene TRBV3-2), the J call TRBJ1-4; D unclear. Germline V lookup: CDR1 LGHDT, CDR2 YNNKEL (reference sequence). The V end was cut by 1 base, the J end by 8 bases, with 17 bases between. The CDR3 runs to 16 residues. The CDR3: CASSQGISPREEKLFF. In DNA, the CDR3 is TGTGCCAGCAGCCAAGGTATTAGCCCCCGGGAAGAAAAACTGTTTTTT.

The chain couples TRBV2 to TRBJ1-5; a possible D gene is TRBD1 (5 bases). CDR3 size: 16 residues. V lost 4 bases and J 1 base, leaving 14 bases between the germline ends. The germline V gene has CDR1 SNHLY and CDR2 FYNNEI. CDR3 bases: TGTGCCAGCAGTGGATCCGGGGGAGGCAGCAATCAGCCCCAGCATTTT. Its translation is CASSGSGGGSNQPQHF.

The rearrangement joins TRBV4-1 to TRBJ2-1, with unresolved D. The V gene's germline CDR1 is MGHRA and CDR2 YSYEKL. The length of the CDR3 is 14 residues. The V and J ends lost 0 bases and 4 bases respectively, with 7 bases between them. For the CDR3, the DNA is TGCGCCAGCAGCCAAGAGAGAGTTTACAATGAGCAGTTCTTC. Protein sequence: CASSQERVYNEQFF.

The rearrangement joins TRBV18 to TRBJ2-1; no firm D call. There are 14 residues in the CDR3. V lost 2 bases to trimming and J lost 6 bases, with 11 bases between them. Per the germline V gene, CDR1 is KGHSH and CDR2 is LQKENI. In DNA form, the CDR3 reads TGTGCCAGCTCACCATTCACGGTTTTCAATGAGCAGTTCTTC. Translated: CASSPFTVFNEQFF.

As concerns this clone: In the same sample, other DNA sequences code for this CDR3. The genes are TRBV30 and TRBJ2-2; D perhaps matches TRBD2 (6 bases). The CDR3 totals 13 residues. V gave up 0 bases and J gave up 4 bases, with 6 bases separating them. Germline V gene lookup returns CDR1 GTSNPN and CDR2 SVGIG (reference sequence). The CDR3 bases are TGTGCCTGGAGTGTGCGGGGCACCGGGGAGCTGTTTTTT. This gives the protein CAWSVRGTGELFF. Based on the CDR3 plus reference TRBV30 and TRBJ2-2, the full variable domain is SQTIHQWPATLVQPVGSPLSLECTVEGTSNPNLYWYRQAAGRGLQLLFYSVGIGQISSEVPQNLSASRPQDRQFILSSKKLLLSDSGFYLCAWSVRGTGELFFGEGSRLTVL.

The CDR3: CASSLGWTSGGEFF. CDR3 nucleotides: TGTGCCAGCAGCTTAGGGTGGACTAGCGGGGGGGAGTTCTTC. The chain employs TRBV11-3 and TRBJ2-1; TRBD2 agrees at 15 bases. The CDR3 runs 14 residues. In germline, CDR1 is SGHNT, CDR2 YENEEA. V shed 1 base, J shed 14 bases, and the junction held 3 bases outside the gene matches.

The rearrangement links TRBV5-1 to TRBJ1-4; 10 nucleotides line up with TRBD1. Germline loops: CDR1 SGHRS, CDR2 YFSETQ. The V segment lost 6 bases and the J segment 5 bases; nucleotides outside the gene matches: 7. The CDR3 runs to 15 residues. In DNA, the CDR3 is TGCGCCAGCACCAAGGGACAGGGGTTAAATGAAAAACTGTTTTTT. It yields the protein CASTKGQGLNEKLFF.

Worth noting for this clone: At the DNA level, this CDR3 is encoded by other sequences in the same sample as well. CDR3 in amino acids: CASSPPGQGGEKLFF. CDR3 DNA sequence: TGTGCCAGCTCACCACCGGGACAGGGAGGAGAAAAACTGTTTTTT. The rearrangement links TRBV18 to TRBJ1-4; 9 bases are a match to TRBD1. J was trimmed by 8 bases and V by 0 bases; bases with no gene match: 4. Germline V CDR1 and CDR2: KGHSH, LQKENI. The CDR3 is 15 residues long.

Written as DNA, the CDR3 is TGTGCCACCCAACCACAGGGAACGAACACTGAAGCTTTCTTT. It specifies CATQPQGTNTEAFF. This rearrangement joins TRBV24-1 to TRBJ1-1, with a weak D call TRBD1 (6 bases). This CDR3 contains 14 residues. From germline, CDR1 is KGHDR and CDR2 SFDVKD. V was cut by 9 bases and J by 1 base, with 14 bases left in between.

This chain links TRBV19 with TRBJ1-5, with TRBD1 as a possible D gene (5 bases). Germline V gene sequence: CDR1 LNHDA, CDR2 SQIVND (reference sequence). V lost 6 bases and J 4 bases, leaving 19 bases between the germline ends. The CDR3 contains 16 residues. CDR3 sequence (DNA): TGTGCCAGTAGCCCCAGGGCGGGGAATCGTAATCAGCCCCAGCATTTT. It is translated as CASSPRAGNRNQPQHF.

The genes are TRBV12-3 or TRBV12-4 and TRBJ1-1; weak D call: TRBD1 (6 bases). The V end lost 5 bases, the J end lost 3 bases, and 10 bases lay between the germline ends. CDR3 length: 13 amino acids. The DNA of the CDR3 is TGTGCCAGCAGTCAGACAGGTTACACTGAAGCTTTCTTT. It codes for CASSQTGYTEAFF.

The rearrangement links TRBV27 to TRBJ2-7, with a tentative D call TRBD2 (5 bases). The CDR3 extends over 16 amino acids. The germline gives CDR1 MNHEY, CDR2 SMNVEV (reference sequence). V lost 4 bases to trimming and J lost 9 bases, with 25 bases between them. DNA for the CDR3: TGTGCCAGCAGTTCTAGTCTACAGATCCCTCTGGCGGGGCAGTACGTC. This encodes CASSSSLQIPLAGQYV.

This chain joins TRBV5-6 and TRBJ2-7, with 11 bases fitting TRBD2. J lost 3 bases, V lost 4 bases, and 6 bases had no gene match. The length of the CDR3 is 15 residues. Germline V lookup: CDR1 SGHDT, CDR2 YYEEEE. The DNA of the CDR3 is TGTGCCAGCAGCCTTAGCGGGAGGGTCTTCTACGAGCAGTACGTC. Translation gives CASSLSGRVFYEQYV.

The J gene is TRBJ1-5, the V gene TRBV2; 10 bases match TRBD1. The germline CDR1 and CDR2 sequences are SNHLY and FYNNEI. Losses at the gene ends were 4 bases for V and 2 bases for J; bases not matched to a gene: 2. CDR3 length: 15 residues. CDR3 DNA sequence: TGTGCCAGCAGTGGGGGGACAGGGGGCAATCAGCCCCAGCATTTT. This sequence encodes CASSGGTGGNQPQHF.

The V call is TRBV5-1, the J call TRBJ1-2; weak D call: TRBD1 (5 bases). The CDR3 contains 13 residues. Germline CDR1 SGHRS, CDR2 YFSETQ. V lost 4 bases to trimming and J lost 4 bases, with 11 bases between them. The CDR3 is CASSDAGGYGYTF. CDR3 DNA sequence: TGCGCCAGCAGCGACGCCGGGGGCTATGGCTACACCTTC. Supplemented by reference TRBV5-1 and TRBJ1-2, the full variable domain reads KAGVTQTPRYLIKTRGQQVTLSCSPISGHRSVSWYQQTPGQGLQFLFEYFSETQRNKGNFPGRFSGRQFSNSRSEMNVSTLELGDSALYLCASSDAGGYGYTFGSGTRLTVV.

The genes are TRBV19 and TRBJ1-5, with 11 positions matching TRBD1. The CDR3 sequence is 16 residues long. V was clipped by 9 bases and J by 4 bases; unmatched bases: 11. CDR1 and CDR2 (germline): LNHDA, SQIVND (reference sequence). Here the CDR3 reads CASHRTDRGLNQPQHF. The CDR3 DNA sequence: TGTGCCAGCCACCGAACGGACAGGGGGCTGAATCAGCCCCAGCATTTT.

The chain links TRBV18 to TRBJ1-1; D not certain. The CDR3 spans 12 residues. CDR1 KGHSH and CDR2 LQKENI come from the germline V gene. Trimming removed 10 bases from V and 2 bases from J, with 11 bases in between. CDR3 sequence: CATKHTNTEAFF. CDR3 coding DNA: TGTGCCACCAAGCATACTAACACTGAAGCTTTCTTT.

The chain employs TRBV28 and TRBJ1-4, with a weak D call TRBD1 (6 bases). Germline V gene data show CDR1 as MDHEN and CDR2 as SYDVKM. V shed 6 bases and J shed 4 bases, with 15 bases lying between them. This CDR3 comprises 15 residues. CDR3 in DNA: TGTGCCAGCAGCACAACAGGGTTCATTAATGAAAAACTGTTTTTT. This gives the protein CASSTTGFINEKLFF. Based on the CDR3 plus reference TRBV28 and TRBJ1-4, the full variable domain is DVKVTQSSRYLVKRTGEKVFLECVQDMDHENMFWYRQDPGLGLRLIYFSYDVKMKEKGDIPEGYSVSREKKERFSLILESASTNQTSMYLCASSTTGFINEKLFFGSGTQLSVL.

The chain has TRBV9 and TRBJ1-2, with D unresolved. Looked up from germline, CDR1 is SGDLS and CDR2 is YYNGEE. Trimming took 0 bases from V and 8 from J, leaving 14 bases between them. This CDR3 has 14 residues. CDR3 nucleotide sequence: TGTGCCAGCAGCGTAGGCCCCATGACGGGAGGCTACACCTTC. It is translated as CASSVGPMTGGYTF. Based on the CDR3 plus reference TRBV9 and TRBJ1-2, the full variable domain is DSGVTQTPKHLITATGQRVTLRCSPRSGDLSVYWYQQSLDQGLQFLIQYYNGEERAKGNILERFSAQQFPDLHSELNLSSLELGDSALYFCASSVGPMTGGYTFGSGTRLTVV.

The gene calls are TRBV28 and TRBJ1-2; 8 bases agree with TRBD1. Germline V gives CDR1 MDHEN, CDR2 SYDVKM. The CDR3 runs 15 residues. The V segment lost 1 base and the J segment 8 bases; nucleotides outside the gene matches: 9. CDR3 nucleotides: TGTGCCAGCAGTTTATCCGGTCGACAGGGGTGGGGCTACACCTTC. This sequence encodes CASSLSGRQGWGYTF.

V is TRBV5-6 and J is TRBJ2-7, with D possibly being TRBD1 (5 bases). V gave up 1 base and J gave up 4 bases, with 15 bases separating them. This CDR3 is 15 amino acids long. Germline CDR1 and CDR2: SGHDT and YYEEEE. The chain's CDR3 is CASSLRAGKWYEQYV. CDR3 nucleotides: TGTGCCAGCAGCTTGAGGGCAGGGAAATGGTACGAGCAGTACGTC.

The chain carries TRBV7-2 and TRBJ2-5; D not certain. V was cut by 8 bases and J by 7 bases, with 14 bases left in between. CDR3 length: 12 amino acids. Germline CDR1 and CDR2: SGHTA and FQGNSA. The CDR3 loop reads CASSPMSRTQYF. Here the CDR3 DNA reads TGTGCCAGCTCTCCGATGTCGCGGACCCAGTACTTC.

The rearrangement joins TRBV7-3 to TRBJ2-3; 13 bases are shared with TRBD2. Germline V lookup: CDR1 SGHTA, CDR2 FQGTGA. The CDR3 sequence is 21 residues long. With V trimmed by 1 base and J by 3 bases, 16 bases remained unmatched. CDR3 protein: CASSLIPHTRTSGSLTDTQYF. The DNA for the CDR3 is TGTGCCAGCAGCTTAATACCCCACACTCGGACTAGCGGGAGTTTGACAGATACGCAGTATTTT.

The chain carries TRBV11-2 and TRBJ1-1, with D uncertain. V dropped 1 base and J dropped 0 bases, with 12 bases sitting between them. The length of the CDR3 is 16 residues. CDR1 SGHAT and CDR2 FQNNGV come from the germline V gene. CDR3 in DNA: TGTGCCAGCAGCTTAGTCCGGCGGTACATGAACACTGAAGCTTTCTTT. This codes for CASSLVRRYMNTEAFF.